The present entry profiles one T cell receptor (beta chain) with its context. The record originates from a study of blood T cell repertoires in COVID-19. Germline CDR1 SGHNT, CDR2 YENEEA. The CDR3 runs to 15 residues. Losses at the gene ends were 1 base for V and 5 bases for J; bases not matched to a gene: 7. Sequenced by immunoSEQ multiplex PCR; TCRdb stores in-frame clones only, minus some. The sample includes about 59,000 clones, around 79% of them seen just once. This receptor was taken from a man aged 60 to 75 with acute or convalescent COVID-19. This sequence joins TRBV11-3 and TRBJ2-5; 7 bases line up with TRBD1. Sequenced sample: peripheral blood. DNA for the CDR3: TGTGCCAGCAGCTTAGGGACAGGCCGGTGGGAGACCCAGTACTTC. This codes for CASSLGTGRWETQYF.